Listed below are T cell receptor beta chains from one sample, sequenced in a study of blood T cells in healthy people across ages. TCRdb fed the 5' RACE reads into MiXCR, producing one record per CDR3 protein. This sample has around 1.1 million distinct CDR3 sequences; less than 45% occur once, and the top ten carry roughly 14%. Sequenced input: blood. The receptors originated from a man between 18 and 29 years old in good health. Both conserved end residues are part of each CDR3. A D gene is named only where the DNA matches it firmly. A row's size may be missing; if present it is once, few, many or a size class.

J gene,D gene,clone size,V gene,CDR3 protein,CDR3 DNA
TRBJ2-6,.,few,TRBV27,CASSLLGGANVLTF,TGTGCCAGCAGTTTACTAGGTGGGGCCAACGTCCTGACTTTC
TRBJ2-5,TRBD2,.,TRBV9,CASSVEGVVGGAFNEQYF,TGTGCCAGCAGCGTAGAGGGGGTGGTCGGGGGGGCTTTTAATGAGCAGTACTTC
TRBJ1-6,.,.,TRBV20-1,CSARAYGGTSPPHF,TGCAGTGCTAGAGCCTACGGGGGTACCTCACCCCCCCACTTT
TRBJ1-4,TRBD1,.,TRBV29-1,CSVEGQPEKLFF,TGCAGCGTTGAGGGACAGCCTGAAAAACTGTTTTTT
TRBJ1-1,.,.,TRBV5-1,CASNTGTLNTEAFF,TGCGCCAGCAATACCGGGACATTGAACACTGAAGCTTTCTTT
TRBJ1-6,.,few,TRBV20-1,CSASKRGGGWNSPLHF,TGCAGTGCTAGCAAGCGGGGCGGGGGTTGGAATTCACCCCTCCACTTT
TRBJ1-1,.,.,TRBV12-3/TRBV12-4,CASSHGGGNTEAFF,TGTGCCAGCAGCCATGGGGGAGGGAACACTGAAGCTTTCTTT
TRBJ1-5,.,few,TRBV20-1,CSARLAGVNQPQHF,TGCAGTGCTCGGTTAGCCGGGGTCAATCAGCCCCAGCATTTT
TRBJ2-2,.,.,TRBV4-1,CASSLVWGVNTGELFF,TGCGCCAGCAGCCTAGTCTGGGGGGTGAACACCGGGGAGCTGTTTTTT
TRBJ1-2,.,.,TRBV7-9,CASSLKGVNYGYTF,TGTGCCAGCAGCTTAAAGGGGGTGAACTATGGCTACACCTTC
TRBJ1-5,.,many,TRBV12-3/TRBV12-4,CASQDSNQPQHF,TGTGCCAGCCAGGATAGCAATCAGCCCCAGCATTTT
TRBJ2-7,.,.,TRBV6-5,CASSYSGEAYEQYF,TGTGCCAGCAGTTACTCGGGGGAGGCCTACGAGCAGTACTTC
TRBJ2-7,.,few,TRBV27,CASSSAGNSYEQYF,TGTGCCAGCAGTTCGGCGGGTAACTCCTACGAGCAGTACTTC
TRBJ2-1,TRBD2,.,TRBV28,CASSFSPGGGHNEQFF,TGTGCCAGCAGTTTTAGTCCCGGCGGGGGGCACAATGAGCAGTTCTTC
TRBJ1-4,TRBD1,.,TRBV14,CASSQVAGQPNEKLFF,TGTGCCAGCAGCCAAGTAGCGGGACAGCCTAATGAAAAACTGTTTTTT
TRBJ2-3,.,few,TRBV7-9,CASSSNPRGDTQYF,TGTGCCAGCAGCTCGAACCCCAGGGGAGATACGCAGTATTTT
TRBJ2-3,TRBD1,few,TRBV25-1,CASSEFGTGYTDTQYF,TGTGCCAGCAGTGAATTCGGGACAGGCTACACAGATACGCAGTATTTT
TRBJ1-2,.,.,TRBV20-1,CSAARRADGYTF,TGCAGTGCAGCGCGCAGGGCTGATGGCTACACCTTC
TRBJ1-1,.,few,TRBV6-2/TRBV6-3,CASSYPGQRARTEAFF,TGTGCCAGCAGTTACCCGGGACAACGAGCCAGGACTGAAGCTTTCTTT
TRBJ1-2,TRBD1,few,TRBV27,CVSSSTGTVYAYGYTF,TGTGTCAGCAGTTCTACCGGGACAGTATACGCCTATGGCTACACCTTC
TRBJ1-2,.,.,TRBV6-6,CASSYSPRYGYTF,TGTGCCAGCAGTTACTCCCCACGCTATGGCTACACCTTC
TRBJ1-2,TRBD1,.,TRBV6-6,CTSRTGDEGYTF,TGTACCAGCAGGACAGGGGACGAAGGCTACACCTTC
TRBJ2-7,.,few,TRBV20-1,CSAWRPRKGNEQYF,TGCAGTGCTTGGAGGCCTAGGAAGGGGAATGAGCAGTACTTC
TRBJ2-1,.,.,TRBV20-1,CSARGEGARQETQFF,TGCAGTGCTAGAGGGGAGGGGGCGCGACAAGAGACCCAGTTCTTC
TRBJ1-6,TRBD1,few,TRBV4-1,CASSQDGQGNSPLHF,TGTGCCAGCAGCCAAGATGGACAGGGGAATTCACCCCTCCACTTT
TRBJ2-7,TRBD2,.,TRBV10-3,CAISERGGRSNSYEQYF,TGTGCCATCAGTGAACGCGGGGGGCGATCAAACTCCTACGAGCAGTACTTC